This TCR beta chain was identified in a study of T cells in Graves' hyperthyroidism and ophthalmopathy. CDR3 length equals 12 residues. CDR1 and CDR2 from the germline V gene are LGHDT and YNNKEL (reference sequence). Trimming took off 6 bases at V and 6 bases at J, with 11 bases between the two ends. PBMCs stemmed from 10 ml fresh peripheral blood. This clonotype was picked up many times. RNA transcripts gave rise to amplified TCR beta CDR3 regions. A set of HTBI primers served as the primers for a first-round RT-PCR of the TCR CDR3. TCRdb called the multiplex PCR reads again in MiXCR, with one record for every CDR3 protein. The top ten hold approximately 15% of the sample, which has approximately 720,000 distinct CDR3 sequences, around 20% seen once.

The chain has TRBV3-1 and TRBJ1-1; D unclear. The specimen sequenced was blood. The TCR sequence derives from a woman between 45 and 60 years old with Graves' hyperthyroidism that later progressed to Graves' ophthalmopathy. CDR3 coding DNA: TGTGCCAGCAGATCTAGTGGGTCTGAAGCTTTCTTT. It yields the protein CASRSSGSEAFF.